The TCR beta chain under discussion was sequenced for a study of identical twins (dated by TCRdb to the mid-2010s). About the full investigation: To test whether fetal clonotypes persist, this study deep-sequenced TCR alpha and beta repertoires from monozygotic twins, from unrelated adults of various ages, and from cord blood. Replicate twin experiments were performed at different times using different library preparation protocols to rule out contamination. Results the study describes overall, beyond this receptor: In monozygotic twins, out-of-frame TCR alpha sharing was systematically underestimated by recombination models, although the models agreed with sharing between unrelated individuals. Abundant cord blood beta clonotypes carried fewer insertions; young adult naive repertoires showed a weaker similar trend, while memory repertoires showed none. Excess twin sharing in beta out-of-frame sequences was weaker because fewer shared sequences lowered the signal-to-noise ratio. Compared with coincidental sharing between unrelated individuals, out-of-frame TCR alpha sequences shared between twins had an excess of sequences with low generation probability. Because the same donors could not be followed over many years, the conclusions relied on cross-sectional statistical analysis. Zero-insertion analyses could be partly confounded by invariant T cells such as MAIT and iNKT, although diverse VJ usage argued against such confounding for most clonotypes.

Libraries were built with 5' RACE. The sample was run on an Illumina HiSeq 2000. Template switching introduced a universal primer binding site; the final cDNA contained a unique molecular identifier, enabling accurate counting of TCR cDNA molecules. Specific primers in the conserved constant-segment region were used to synthesize first-strand cDNA for TCR alpha and beta chains. Each cDNA library was double barcoded, with a SMART-Mk sample barcode plus Illumina barcodes, to control for contamination. TruSeq adapter sequences along with Illumina sample barcodes were introduced in two successive PCR steps. Sequencing of the TCR alpha and beta cDNA libraries was done on the Illumina HiSeq platform using custom primers. The study's processing was this. MiGEC was used to process raw reads and extract unique molecular identifiers, and MiXCR was used to find CDR3 positions. Recombination models were inferred per individual with the repgenHMM and IGoR tools using an EM algorithm. Shared clonotypes were analyzed with the tcR package in R, and sharing was normalized by the product of cloneset sizes. To study raw recombination free of thymic and clonal selection effects, out-of-frame nonproductive sequences were analyzed. The public sequencing data were trimmed at Q25 with fastp and processed into clonotypes with MiXCR by TCRdb, which kept only in-frame beta chains. Identical CDR3 protein sequences are pooled into one entry, listed with their most common genes and DNA. These V and J calls originate from TCRdb's pipeline instead of the authors' own analysis. The table for this sample lists 240,000 or so distinct CDR3 sequences; over 9.5% of them were counted only once. 10% of the sample is in the top ten clones.

V is reduced by 0 bases and J by 2 bases, leaving a spacing of 14 bases between them. Sequences LGHNA (CDR1) and YSLEER (CDR2) are obtained from the germline V gene. The CDR3 contains 17 residues, cysteine and phenylalanine counted. Only the CDR3 region is kept as DNA, spanning 51 bases read in frame from base 1. This clonotype was found many times. Its antigen specificity is not known. No quality values exist for individual bases; no much larger clone is one base distant. Every donor in the study was a healthy Caucasian. Miltenyi CD45RO+ enrichment and human naive T-cell isolation kits were used to isolate memory (CD45RO+) and naive T cells from PBMC.

The chain was built from TRBV4-3 and TRBJ2-1; TRBD1 is a possible D gene, resting on 5 matching bases. What was sequenced was memory T cells sorted from blood. The sample's cell subset or site label, decoded: CD45RO+ enriched T cells. The receptor's source is a man aged 45 to 65 in good health. The base sequence is TGCGCCAGCAGCCAAGATTTTTCAGGGTTTCCCTACAATGAGCAGTTCTTC. The encoded protein is CASSQDFSGFPYNEQFF.